Shown below are 2 T cell receptor beta chains from a single sample sequenced in a study of shared clonotypes between healthy human individuals. Libraries were prepared by immunoSEQ multiplex PCR; TCRdb keeps only in-frame clonotypes and omits some of them. The data show around 2.5 million clones, over 85% seen once. The sample consisted of naive CD4+ T cells from PBMCs. Subset reported: CD45RA+ positively selected. These receptors were collected from a man younger than 35 in good health. Some clones in this sample may be carry-over from other donors' samples.

The gene calls are TRBV7-9 and TRBJ2-5; tentative D call: TRBD2 (5 bases). Per the germline V gene, CDR1 is SEHNR and CDR2 is FQNEAQ (reference sequence). The CDR3 extends over 13 amino acids. The germline V and J ends were trimmed by 2 bases and 5 bases, with 9 bases remaining between them. This CDR3 is CASSLWGEETQYF. DNA of the CDR3: TGTGCCAGCAGCTTATGGGGAGAGGAGACCCAGTACTTC.

The V and J genes are TRBV4-3 and TRBJ2-1, with 7 bases aligning to TRBD2. The CDR3 covers 17 residues. Germline CDR1 LGHNA, CDR2 YSLEER. After removal of 0 bases from V and 7 bases from J, the junction contained 12 bases not matched to a gene. CDR3 region: CASSQDLGEGLLNEQFF. The CDR3 DNA is TGCGCCAGCAGCCAAGACCTTGGGGAGGGCCTATTGAATGAGCAGTTCTTC.